These 15 T cell receptor beta chains were sequenced from one sample in a study of cytomegalovirus exposure and HLA in healthy donors. The PCR used 60 Vbeta and 13 Jbeta primers. Measured with immunoSEQ multiplex PCR; TCRdb has only the in-frame clones, and not every one. Of some 220,000 clones in the sample, approximately 81% are singletons; the top ten hold around 0.23%. The sample taken for sequencing was PBMCs. These receptors all stem from a girl aged 2 to 10 in good health and CMV-seronegative.

This clone has a single count. This chain connects TRBV18 to TRBJ1-2; 8 bases are shared with TRBD1. CDR3 length: 13 residues. The germline gives CDR1 KGHSH, CDR2 LQKENI. V dropped 3 bases and J dropped 8; count of bases not matched to a gene: 5. The CDR3: CASSPQGTGGYTF. Written as DNA, the CDR3 is TGTGCCAGCTCACCTCAAGGGACAGGCGGCTACACCTTC.

This clone has only one observation. CDR3 loop: CASSERSGRVSYNEQFF. Here the CDR3 DNA reads TGTGCCAGCAGTGAACGGAGCGGGAGAGTCTCCTACAATGAGCAGTTCTTC. V usage is TRBV6-1 and J usage is TRBJ2-1; 8 nucleotides line up with TRBD2. CDR3 size: 17 residues. V gave up 2 bases and J gave up 0 bases; unmatched junction bases: 6. Germline-derived CDR1 and CDR2 are MNHNS and SASEGT.

There are a few counts of this clone. The V and J genes are TRBV5-8 and TRBJ2-7, with a tentative D call TRBD2 (6 bases). Trimming removed 4 bases at V and 1 base at J, with 18 bases between. From germline, CDR1 is SGHTS and CDR2 YDEGEE. The CDR3 has 16 residues. In DNA form, the CDR3 reads TGTGCCAGCAGCCGAAATTCGATGGGACTGTCCTACGAGCAGTACTTC. Its protein is CASSRNSMGLSYEQYF.

The chain links TRBV11-2 to TRBJ1-1; 7 nucleotides line up with TRBD1. Losses at the gene ends were 4 bases for V and 5 bases for J; bases not matched to a gene: 13. Germline CDR1 is SGHAT and CDR2 is FQNNGV. The CDR3 consists of 16 residues. Here the CDR3 DNA reads TGTGCCAGCAGCTCGACGAGAACAGGGGCGCAAACTGAAGCTTTCTTT. It codes for CASSSTRTGAQTEAFF.

The chain employs TRBV2 and TRBJ1-2; no definite D call. The V gene lost 3 bases and the J gene lost 5 bases, with 7 bases spanning the gap. CDR1 is SNHLY, CDR2 FYNNEI, per germline. The CDR3 runs 12 residues. CDR3 bases: TGTGCCAGCAGTGAGGGCCCTTATGGCTACACCTTC. Residues: CASSEGPYGYTF.

The CDR3, as DNA: TGCGCCAGCAGCCCCCCCGGGACTAGCGATATCACAGATACGCAGTATTTT. It translates to CASSPPGTSDITDTQYF. This chain uses TRBV5-1 with TRBJ2-3, with 10 bases identical to TRBD2. The germline V gene has CDR1 SGHRS and CDR2 YFSETQ. The J segment lost 2 bases and the V segment lost 4 bases, leaving 10 bases of the junction unmatched. The CDR3 extends over 17 amino acids.

J is TRBJ2-7 and V is TRBV5-4; a possible D gene is TRBD2 (5 bases). Germline CDR1 is SGHNT and CDR2 is YYREEE (reference sequence). The V gene lost 2 bases and the J gene lost 6 bases, with 18 bases spanning the gap. The CDR3 has 15 amino acids. The DNA of the CDR3 is TGTGCCAGCAGCTTCCCCCCCGGCCTAGGGAGCGAGCAGTACTTC. Its translation: CASSFPPGLGSEQYF.

This sequence joins TRBV19 and TRBJ2-4; possible D gene TRBD1, 6 bases. CDR1 and CDR2 (germline): LNHDA, SQIVND (reference sequence). V was clipped by 6 bases and J by 9 bases, with 15 bases between them. There are 13 residues in the CDR3. CDR3 residues: CASSPSDSIIQYF. In nucleotides, the CDR3 is TGTGCCAGTAGCCCCTCGGACAGTATCATTCAGTACTTC.

The CDR3 reads CASSLIGAGRDKETQYF. CDR3 in DNA: TGTGCCAGCAGCTTAATAGGGGCCGGGAGGGATAAAGAGACCCAGTACTTC. The V call is TRBV7-9, the J call TRBJ2-5, with 8 bases fitting TRBD2. The J segment lost 3 bases and the V segment lost 2 bases, leaving 11 bases of the junction unmatched. Germline V gene data show CDR1 as SEHNR and CDR2 as FQNEAQ (reference sequence). This CDR3 has 17 amino acids.

The chain is built from TRBV18 and TRBJ2-3; possibly TRBD2 for D (5 bases). The V gene's germline CDR1 is KGHSH and CDR2 LQKENI. This CDR3 comprises 14 residues. V was clipped by 1 base and J by 0 bases, with 5 bases between them. CDR3 residues: CASSPRGSTDTQYF. The CDR3 bases are TGTGCCAGCTCACCACGAGGGAGCACAGATACGCAGTATTTT.

The rearrangement uses TRBV19 and TRBJ1-5; 10 bases agree with TRBD1. Trimming at V came to 7 bases and at J to 5 bases, leaving 17 bases not matched to a gene. The CDR3 extends over 18 amino acids. CDR1 is LNHDA, CDR2 SQIVND, per germline (reference sequence). CDR3 sequence reads: CASIPYAGTGANHQPQHF. In DNA form, the CDR3 reads TGTGCCAGTATCCCCTACGCCGGGACAGGGGCCAATCATCAGCCCCAGCATTTT.

V and J are TRBV2 and TRBJ1-5; possible D gene TRBD1, 5 bases. The CDR3 spans 16 residues. V was cut by 7 bases and J by 0 bases, with 16 bases left in between. In germline, CDR1 is SNHLY, CDR2 FYNNEI. CDR3 DNA: TGTGCCAGCACCGAAAAGGGAGGGGATAGCAATCAGCCCCAGCATTTT. It is translated as CASTEKGGDSNQPQHF.

The V gene is TRBV5-1, the J gene TRBJ2-5; 10 bases are a match to TRBD1. The J call is uncertain, as TRBJ2-7 better fits the DNA end. The CDR3 extends over 15 amino acids. Germline loops: CDR1 SGHRS, CDR2 YFSETQ. The CDR3 loop is CASSLVGTGAYEQYF. CDR3 nucleotide sequence: TGCGCCAGCAGCTTGGTAGGGACAGGGGCCTACGAGCAGTACTTC.

The rearrangement uses TRBV5-5 and TRBJ2-7; a weak D match, TRBD1 (6 bases). The CDR3 totals 14 residues. Germline V gene sequence: CDR1 SGHKS, CDR2 YYEKEE (reference sequence). Between the trimmed V and J ends, which lost 0 bases and 2 bases, there was a span of 9 bases. The CDR3 bases are TGTGCCAGCAGCTTGGCGGCAGGGGCCTACGAGCAGTACTTC. Protein sequence: CASSLAAGAYEQYF.

This clone has just one count. J is TRBJ1-2 and V is TRBV28; 10 bases fit TRBD1. V trimming: 8 bases; J trimming: 4 bases; junction bases outside the gene matches: 10. This CDR3 comprises 15 residues. Per germline, CDR1 MDHEN and CDR2 SYDVKM. CDR3 region: CASGTGAPFGYGYTF. The CDR3 DNA reads as TGTGCCAGCGGGACAGGGGCCCCCTTCGGCTATGGCTACACCTTC.